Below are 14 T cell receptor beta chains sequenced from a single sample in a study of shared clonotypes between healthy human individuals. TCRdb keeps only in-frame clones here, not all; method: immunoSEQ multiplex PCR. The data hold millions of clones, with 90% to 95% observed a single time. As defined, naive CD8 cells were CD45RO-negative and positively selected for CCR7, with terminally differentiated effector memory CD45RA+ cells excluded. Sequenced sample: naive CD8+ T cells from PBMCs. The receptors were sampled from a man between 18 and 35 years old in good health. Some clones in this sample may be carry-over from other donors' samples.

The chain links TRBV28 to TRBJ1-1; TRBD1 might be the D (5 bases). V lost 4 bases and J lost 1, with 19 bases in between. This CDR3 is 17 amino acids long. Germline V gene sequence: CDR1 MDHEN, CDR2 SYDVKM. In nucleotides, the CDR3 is TGTGCCAGCAGTTCGATCCGGGGGATAACCCAGAACACTGAAGCTTTCTTT. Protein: CASSSIRGITQNTEAFF.

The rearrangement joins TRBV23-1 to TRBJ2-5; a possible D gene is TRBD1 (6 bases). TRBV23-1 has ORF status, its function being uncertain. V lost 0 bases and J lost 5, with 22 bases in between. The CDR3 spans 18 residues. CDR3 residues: CASSQSSPPTGKRETQYF. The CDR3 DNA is TGCGCCAGCAGTCAATCCTCACCGCCCACAGGGAAGAGGGAGACCCAGTACTTC.

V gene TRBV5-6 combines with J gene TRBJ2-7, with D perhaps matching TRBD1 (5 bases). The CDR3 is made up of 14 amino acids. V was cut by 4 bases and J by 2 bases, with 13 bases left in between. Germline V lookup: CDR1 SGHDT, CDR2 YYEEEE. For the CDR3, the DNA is TGTGCCAGCAGCGGCCAGGGATCCACCTACGAGCAGTACTTC. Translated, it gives CASSGQGSTYEQYF.

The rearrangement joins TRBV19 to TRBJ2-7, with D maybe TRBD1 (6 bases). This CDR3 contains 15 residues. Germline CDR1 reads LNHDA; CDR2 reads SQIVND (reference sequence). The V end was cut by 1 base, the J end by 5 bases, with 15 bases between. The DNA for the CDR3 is TGTGCCAGTAGTATAGGTGGACGGGACATGGACGAGCAGTACTTC. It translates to CASSIGGRDMDEQYF.

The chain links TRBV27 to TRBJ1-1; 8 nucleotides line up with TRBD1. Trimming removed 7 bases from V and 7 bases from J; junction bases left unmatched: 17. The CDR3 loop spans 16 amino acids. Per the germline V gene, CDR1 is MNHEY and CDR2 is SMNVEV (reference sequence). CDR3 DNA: TGTGCCAGCACCTCTAGGACAGGGTCGGGTGAGGGTGAAGCTTTCTTT. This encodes CASTSRTGSGEGEAFF.

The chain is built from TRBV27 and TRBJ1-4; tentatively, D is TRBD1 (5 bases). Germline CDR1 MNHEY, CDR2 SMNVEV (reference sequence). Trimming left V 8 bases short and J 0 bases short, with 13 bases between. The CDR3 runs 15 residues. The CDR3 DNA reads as TGTGCCAGCTCGGAGGGGCCTGCAACTAATGAAAAACTGTTTTTT. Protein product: CASSEGPATNEKLFF.

The CDR3 here is CASSPAPSFGEQYF. CDR3 DNA sequence: TGTGCCAGCTCACCCGCTCCCTCGTTTGGCGAGCAGTACTTC. This chain connects TRBV18 to TRBJ2-7; no definite D call. The germline V and J ends were trimmed by 3 bases and 6 bases, with 15 bases remaining between them. This CDR3 has 14 amino acids. CDR1 and CDR2 (germline): KGHSH, LQKENI.

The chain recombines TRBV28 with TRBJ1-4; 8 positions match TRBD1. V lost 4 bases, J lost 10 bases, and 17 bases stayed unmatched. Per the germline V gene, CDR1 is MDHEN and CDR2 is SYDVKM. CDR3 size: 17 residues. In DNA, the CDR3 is TGTGCCAGCAGTTCTATCCCAGGAGTGTCAGGGGGCGGAAAACTGTTTTTT. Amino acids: CASSSIPGVSGGGKLFF.

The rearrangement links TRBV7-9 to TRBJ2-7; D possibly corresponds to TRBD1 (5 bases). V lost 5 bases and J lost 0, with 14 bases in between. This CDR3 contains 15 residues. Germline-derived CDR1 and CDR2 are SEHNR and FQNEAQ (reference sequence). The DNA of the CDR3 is TGTGCCAGCAGCCCAGGGTGGGCGGACTCCTACGAGCAGTACTTC. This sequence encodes CASSPGWADSYEQYF.

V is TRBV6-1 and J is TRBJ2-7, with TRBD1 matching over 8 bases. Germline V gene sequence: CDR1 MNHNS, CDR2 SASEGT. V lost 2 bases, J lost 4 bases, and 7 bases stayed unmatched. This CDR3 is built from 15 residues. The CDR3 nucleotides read TGTGCCAGCAGTGAACTCGGACAGGGTATGTACGAGCAGTACTTC. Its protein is CASSELGQGMYEQYF.

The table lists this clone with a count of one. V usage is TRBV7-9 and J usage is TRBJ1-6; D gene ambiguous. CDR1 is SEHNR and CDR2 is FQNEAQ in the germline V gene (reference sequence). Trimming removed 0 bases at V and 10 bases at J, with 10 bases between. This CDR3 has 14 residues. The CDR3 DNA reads TGTGCCAGCAGCTTAGCCCCCCGCGGGTCACCCCTCCACTTT. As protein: CASSLAPRGSPLHF. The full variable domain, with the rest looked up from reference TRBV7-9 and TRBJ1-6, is DTGVSQNPRHKITKRGQNVTFRCDPISEHNRLYWYRQTLGQGPEFLTYFQNEAQLEKSRLLSDRFSAERPKGSFSTLEIQRTEQGDSAMYLCASSLAPRGSPLHFGNGTRLTVT.

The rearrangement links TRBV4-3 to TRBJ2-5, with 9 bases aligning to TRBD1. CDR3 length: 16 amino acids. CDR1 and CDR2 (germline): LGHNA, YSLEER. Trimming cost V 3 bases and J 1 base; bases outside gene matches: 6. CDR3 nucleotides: TGCGCCAGCAGCCATACCACGACAGGGGGCCAAGAGACCCAGTACTTC. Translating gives CASSHTTTGGQETQYF.

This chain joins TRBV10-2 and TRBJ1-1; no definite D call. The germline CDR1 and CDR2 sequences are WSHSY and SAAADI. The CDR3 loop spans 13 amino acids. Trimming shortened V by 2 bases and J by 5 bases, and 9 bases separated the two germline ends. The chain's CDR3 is CASSEIGRTEAFF. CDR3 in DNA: TGCGCCAGCAGTGAGATTGGGAGGACTGAAGCTTTCTTT.

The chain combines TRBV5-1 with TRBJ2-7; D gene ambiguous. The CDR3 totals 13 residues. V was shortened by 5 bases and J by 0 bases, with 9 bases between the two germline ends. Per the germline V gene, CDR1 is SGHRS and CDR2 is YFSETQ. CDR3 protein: CASRVGLSYEQYF. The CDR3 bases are TGCGCCAGCAGGGTGGGTCTCTCCTACGAGCAGTACTTC.